This TCR beta chain was observed in a study of regulatory T cells in long-lasting Graves disease listed by TCRdb under 2021. Describing the broader study: In the newly diagnosed Graves' disease group, patients had been taking antithyroid drugs for less than 3 months. Peripheral blood TCR sequencing and RNA sequencing compared persistent Graves' disease patients with newly diagnosed Graves' disease patients. The study took place in China and was registered as a clinical trial. A total of roughly 35 samples underwent TCR sequencing: about 13 from persistent and some 20 from newly diagnosed Graves' disease patients. What the research found in general, with its limitations: The small sample size was acknowledged by the authors as a limitation that may reduce accuracy. A larger number of public clonotypes was shared among persistent patients (2,741) than among newly diagnosed patients (approximately 1,000). TRBV28, TRBJ1-2 and TRBJ2-5 were preferentially used in persistent disease, while TRBV20-1 and TRBJ2-1 were favored in newly diagnosed disease. Because the primary lesion, thyroid tissue, could not be accessed, the study looked at peripheral blood alone. Only the TCR beta chain was sequenced and analyzed. Compared with newly diagnosed patients, patients with persistent Graves' disease had lower TCR Shannon entropy and fewer highly expanded clones, which suggests clonal expansion.

This clonotype was seen repeatedly, ten times or more. Its antigen remains unidentified. Base qualities are missing; no much larger clone stands one base away. What this sample's time point label stands for: newly diagnosed GD, antithyroid drugs for less than 3 months. For both TCR sequencing and RNA sequencing, RNA was extracted from PBMCs in TRIzol. The diagnosis of Graves' disease was made according to American Thyroid Association guidelines. Patients for the study were recruited at an endocrinology department in Xi'an, China. Each patient gave 9 to 10 milliliters of peripheral blood, collected in an EDTA anticoagulant tube. Ficoll Paque Plus density gradient separation was used to isolate PBMCs, and no further T cell sorting was done. An Agilent 2100 Bioanalyzer and agarose gel were used to assess RNA quality, and a NanoDrop 2000 was used to measure RNA concentration. Receptors were amplified or captured by multiplex PCR. Sequencer: Illumina HiSeq 4000. To build TCR beta libraries, CDR3 regions were amplified by Arm-PCR using iRepertoire HTBI primers. Before sequencing, the PCR products went through gel purification. In the original analysis: A total of roughly 65 TRBV and 14 TRBJ segments were identified across samples and were used for gene usage analysis of CDR3 amino acid clonotypes. COPE and FqMerger were used to merge filtered high-quality paired reads into contigs. BLAST was used to align contigs to IMGT TRBV, TRBD and TRBJ reference genes, and CDR3 was defined according to IMGT. Clonotypes above 0.1% frequency were classified as highly expanded clones. Repertoire diversity was measured by Shannon entropy, and V-J evenness by the Gini coefficient. A clonotype was considered public if more than one individual shared it. Using fastp at Q25 and MiXCR, TCRdb reprocessed the public reads and kept productive beta chains. For every CDR3 protein sequence, its rows merge into one entry that carries the most common genes and DNA. It is TCRdb's table, rather than the study itself, that gives the V and J calls and clone size. This sample comprises around 240,000 distinct CDR3 sequences, about 17% of them detected only once. Clones ranked in the top ten supply about 14% of the sample.

CDR1 and CDR2 are drawn from the germline V gene: SGHTA, FQGNSA. The CDR3 contains 15 residues, cysteine and phenylalanine counted. The CDR3 DNA has 45 bases and is translated from base 1. Trimming costs V 5 bases and J 2 bases, and their ends lie 15 bases apart. These sequences were also reported in another study, on T cells in Graves' hyperthyroidism and ophthalmopathy. As that second paper reports: A patient counted as having stable Graves' hyperthyroidism if no progression to ophthalmopathy occurred over 18 months of follow-up. Hyperthyroidism patients were newly diagnosed, with disease duration under 2 months, and aged 18 to 65 years. Any patient with an uncontrolled infection, another autoimmune disease, pregnancy or lactation was excluded. Clinical symptoms, serum thyroxine and TRAb, thyroid ultrasound, and orbital computed tomography formed the basis for the diagnoses. For the first round of RT-PCR on the TCR CDR3, the HTBI primer set was used together with the Qiagen OneStep RT-PCR kit. Most expanded thyroid clonotypes (frequency above 0.001) were also detected in blood, a finding suggesting that blood repertoires may reflect thyroid immune responses. In cross-validation, a model built on a 13 V-J signature told ophthalmopathy apart from stable hyperthyroidism with approximately 90% sensitivity and approximately 81% specificity, and in testing the same model reached 80%/75%. In validation, the model predicted progression to ophthalmopathy with 55% to 71% sensitivity and 72% to 75% specificity, a median of about 6 months before onset. TCR V-J signatures able to tell the groups apart were searched for in a discovery cohort of 95 to 100 patients, of whom 40 to 45 had Graves' ophthalmopathy and about 55 had stable Graves' hyperthyroidism. Prospective prediction of ophthalmopathy was tested in an independent validation cohort consisting of 18 to 20 hyperthyroidism patients and more than 15 patients who later progressed to ophthalmopathy. The approximately 100 discovery patients were randomly divided into training and test sets at a 7:3 ratio. In about 6 Graves' hyperthyroidism patients, the study also compared T-cell repertoires from thyroid tissue with T-cell repertoires from blood. After blood sampling, hyperthyroidism patients were treated with methimazole at a starting dose of 30 mg daily, and ophthalmopathy patients were treated with high-dose intravenous methylprednisolone. The libraries were constructed in a second round of multiplex PCR and then size-selected and purified. The libraries were sequenced on an Illumina HiSeq2000 using paired-end 100 bp reads. SOAPnuke was used to process the raw data, throwing out any read that contained adapters or uncalled bases, had a mean Phred below 15, or lacked an exact constant-primer or identifier match. High-quality paired reads were merged with COPE v1.2.5, and unique nucleotide sequences were defined as clonotypes. MiTCR v1.1 was used to align clonotypes to the IMGT TRBV, TRBD and TRBJ reference segments. Only V-J combinations with frequency above 0.0001, covering 99% to 99.2% of repertoires, were analysed. The TCS score was defined as the ratio of F50 (clonal expansion) to E x V (chaos), calculated using BLOSUM62-based TCRdist between CDR3 peptides within each V-J. Welch's t-statistics and random forest reduced around 550 V-J features to 13, which were used in a naive Bayes classifier (R e1071). Sample size was not statistically predetermined, and blinding of investigators to group allocation was not performed. According to the paper, TCR Vbeta CDR3 sequencing was carried out on 135 peripheral blood samples, which came from fewer than 50 ophthalmopathy, 75 to 80 hyperthyroidism and about 17 progressor patients.

The V and J genes are TRBV7-2 and TRBJ2-5; the D gene is unclear. This receptor was taken from a young woman with Graves disease. Donor details come from another sample of the same person, matched by shared clones. Sequencing was performed on peripheral blood mononuclear cells (PBMCs), taken at new diagnosis, from a patient treated with antithyroid drugs. The DNA reads as follows: TGTGCCAGCAGCCTCCAGTCAGTGGCACAAGAGACCCAGTACTTC. This is translated as CASSLQSVAQETQYF.